The T cell receptor beta chain under discussion was sequenced for a study of identical twins. After removal of 5 bases from V and 7 bases from J, the junction contained 16 bases not matched to a gene. This CDR3 region has 18 residues. In germline, CDR1 is PRHDT, CDR2 FYEKMQ (reference sequence). Via MiXCR, TCRdb re-called the 5' RACE reads, giving one row per CDR3 protein. Here the sample spans roughly 260,000 distinct CDR3 sequences, 6% to 8% being singletons. These sequences were also reported in another study, on yellow fever vaccine responses in identical twins.

The clonotype was recovered from a woman under 30 in good health. This chain joins TRBV13 and TRBJ2-7, with TRBD2 matching 14 bases. The material sequenced was CD8+ T cells sorted from blood. CDR3 in amino acids: CASSQGLAGAQVAGEQYF. In DNA form, the CDR3 reads TGTGCCAGCAGCCAGGGACTAGCGGGAGCGCAAGTCGCGGGTGAGCAGTACTTC.